This T cell receptor (beta chain) derives from a study of T-cell memory formation after mild COVID-19. In its sample, this clonotype was seen a few times. TCRdb passed the 5' RACE reads through MiXCR, listing each CDR3 protein once. This sample has hundreds of thousands of distinct CDR3 sequences; 25% to 30% occur once, and the top ten carry approximately 13%. The TCR comes from an adult woman who had mild COVID-19 (a few samples of this study predate the infection). Cell type and time point are not known. Source material: PBMCs or a T cell subset sorted from them (not recorded which).

The CDR3 DNA reads TGTGCCAGCAGCTTAGCCCCGACCCCGGGACTAGCCCCTACCCGCGCCTACAATGAGCAGTTCTTC. Its protein is CASSLAPTPGLAPTRAYNEQFF. The rearrangement links TRBV7-8 to TRBJ2-1; 9 bases are shared with TRBD2. The CDR3 has 22 amino acids. Unmatched junction bases numbered 20, after V lost 0 bases and J lost 2 bases. Germline lookup yields CDR1 SGHVS and CDR2 FQNEAQ.